Listed here are 15 T cell receptor beta chains from one sample, sequenced in a study of vaccination effects on CD4 cells after COVID-19. Sequencing in the ViraFEST assay came after antigen-specific CD4+ T cells had been expanded with viral peptide pools, which were used to stimulate PBMC. Isolation of CD4+ T cells took place after 10 to 11 days of culture. The study found no prior SARS-CoV-2 infection in the vaccine recipients, who tested negative for nucleocapsid antibodies. Their antigen targets remain unknown. TCRdb's table, derived via immunoSEQ multiplex PCR, lists solely in-frame clones and lacks some. This table holds about 48,000 clones, 75% to 80% found once. The sequencing used CD4+ T cells from PBMCs cultured with HCoV-OC43 spike peptides, collected before COVID-19 vaccination. Subset: HCoV-OC43 spike overlapping peptide pool stimulation. Source of these receptors: a human donor who received a COVID-19 vaccine.

This clone was picked up a small number of times. The CDR3 here is CASSDRGREQYV. CDR3 sequence (DNA): TGTGCCAGCAGTGACAGGGGACGCGAGCAGTACGTC. The chain joins TRBV2 to TRBJ2-7, with TRBD1 as a possible D gene (6 bases). In germline, CDR1 is SNHLY, CDR2 FYNNEI. The CDR3 sequence is 12 residues long. The V and J ends lost 3 bases and 6 bases respectively, with 9 bases between them.

This clone was counted a few times. V usage is TRBV2 and J usage is TRBJ1-2; 9 bases line up with TRBD1. The V and J ends lost 6 bases and 7 bases, in that order; junction bases with no gene match: 6. The CDR3 extends over 13 amino acids. In germline, CDR1 is SNHLY, CDR2 FYNNEI. DNA for the CDR3: TGTGCCAGCAGGGACAGGGGTTTAGGTGGCTACACCTTC. Translation: CASRDRGLGGYTF.

The chain joins TRBV7-9 to TRBJ2-2; 10 bases are a match to TRBD1. Germline V gives CDR1 SEHNR, CDR2 FQNEAQ (reference sequence). Unmatched junction bases numbered 10, after V lost 2 bases and J lost 4 bases. This CDR3 spans 18 amino acids. This CDR3 reads CASSLRAPGQGSTGELFF. The CDR3 DNA follows: TGTGCCAGCAGCTTACGGGCTCCGGGACAGGGGTCCACCGGGGAGCTGTTTTTT.

The gene calls are TRBV2 and TRBJ2-3; D is undetermined. The CDR3 totals 13 residues. Germline CDR1 reads SNHLY; CDR2 reads FYNNEI. Trimming shortened V by 8 bases and J by 0 bases, and 9 bases separated the two germline ends. DNA for the CDR3: TGTGCCAGCGCCCGGCCAAGCACAGATACGCAGTATTTT. Translation gives CASARPSTDTQYF.

The chain employs TRBV29-1 and TRBJ1-2; 11 bases line up with TRBD1. Germline CDR1 is SQVTM and CDR2 is ANQGSEA. The junction had 5 bases not matched to a gene; V was cut back by 0 bases and J by 8 bases. This CDR3 region has 14 residues. The CDR3 sequence: CSVEDKGQGAGYTF. The DNA for the CDR3 is TGCAGCGTTGAAGACAAAGGACAGGGGGCGGGCTACACCTTC.

This clone was detected only a few times. The chain carries TRBV29-1 and TRBJ2-1; TRBD1 agrees at 8 bases. Trimming at V came to 5 bases and at J to 2 bases, leaving 2 bases not matched to a gene. In germline, CDR1 is SQVTM, CDR2 ANQGSEA. This CDR3 comprises 13 residues. In DNA, the CDR3 is TGCAGCGTTCGACAGGGGACCTACAATGAGCAGTTCTTC. It is translated as CSVRQGTYNEQFF.

The chain couples TRBV5-1 to TRBJ1-3, with TRBD1 identical over 7 bases. Germline V CDR1 and CDR2: SGHRS, YFSETQ. The ends lost 0 bases at V and 7 bases at J; junction bases unmatched: 4. The CDR3 is made up of 14 amino acids. The CDR3: CASSLGGTVNTIYF. In DNA form, the CDR3 reads TGCGCCAGCAGCTTGGGGGGGACAGTGAACACCATATATTTT.

The chain employs TRBV24-1 and TRBJ2-5, with D perhaps TRBD1 (5 bases). This CDR3 spans 15 amino acids. V lost 5 bases to trimming and J lost 1 base, with 13 bases between them. The V gene's germline CDR1 is KGHDR and CDR2 SFDVKD. The CDR3 protein is CATSGSDDSQETQYF. In nucleotides, the CDR3 is TGTGCCACCAGTGGGTCAGACGACAGCCAAGAGACCCAGTACTTC.

The chain uses TRBV5-6 and TRBJ2-7, with 7 positions matching TRBD2. CDR1 is SGHDT and CDR2 is YYEEEE in the germline V gene. The CDR3 loop spans 15 amino acids. The junction had 5 bases not matched to a gene; V was cut back by 0 bases and J by 2 bases. This CDR3 is CASSLGWGGAYEQYV. Here the CDR3 DNA reads TGTGCCAGCAGCTTGGGTTGGGGGGGGGCCTACGAGCAGTACGTC.

DNA of the CDR3: TGTGCCAGCAGCGTCACATCGACAGGGGGCTCTGGAAACACCATATATTTT. This translates into CASSVTSTGGSGNTIYF. The chain couples TRBV9 to TRBJ1-3; 9 bases are a match to TRBD1. Per the germline V gene, CDR1 is SGDLS and CDR2 is YYNGEE. After removal of 2 bases from V and 0 bases from J, the junction contained 6 bases not matched to a gene. The CDR3 runs 17 residues.

The rearrangement links TRBV15 to TRBJ2-7, with D perhaps matching TRBD2 (6 bases). Germline-derived CDR1 and CDR2 are LNHNV and YYDKDF (reference sequence). CDR3 length equals 13 residues. Trimming shortened V by 0 bases and J by 7 bases, and 10 bases separated the two germline ends. CDR3 region: CATSRDRRGEQYV. The CDR3 DNA sequence: TGTGCCACCAGCAGAGATCGGAGGGGAGAGCAGTACGTC.

This clone was picked up a small number of times. The chain couples TRBV6-1 to TRBJ1-3; D not certain. Germline V lookup: CDR1 MNHNS, CDR2 SASEGT. Between the trimmed V and J ends, which lost 1 base and 3 bases, there was a span of 10 bases. The length of the CDR3 is 15 residues. CDR3 region: CASSEGQRLGNTIYF. Written as DNA, the CDR3 is TGTGCCAGCAGTGAAGGCCAGCGGCTTGGAAACACCATATATTTT.

The genes are TRBV10-3 and TRBJ2-5; possible D gene TRBD2, 5 bases. The CDR3 is 16 residues long. The germline gives CDR1 ENHRY, CDR2 SYGVKD. Trimming took off 2 bases at V and 5 bases at J, with 18 bases between the two ends. CDR3 in amino acids: CAISEPTILGRETQYF. The CDR3 DNA reads TGTGCCATCAGTGAGCCGACGATACTAGGTCGGGAGACCCAGTACTTC.

The chain combines TRBV4-1 with TRBJ2-1; D uncertain. V was trimmed by 1 base and J by 5 bases, leaving 15 bases between them. CDR1 MGHRA and CDR2 YSYEKL come from the germline V gene. This CDR3 is built from 16 residues. This CDR3 is CASSQATDPSNNEQFF. CDR3 coding DNA: TGCGCCAGCAGCCAAGCTACTGATCCCTCTAACAATGAGCAGTTCTTC.

The chain links TRBV6-5 to TRBJ1-2; D unclear. The CDR3 contains 12 residues. The ends were cut back, 4 bases at V and 4 bases at J, with 7 bases in the middle. Germline V gene data show CDR1 as MNHEY and CDR2 as SVGAGI. The CDR3 nucleotides read TGTGCCAGCAGTTCCATGGGCTATGGCTACACCTTC. Amino acid sequence: CASSSMGYGYTF.